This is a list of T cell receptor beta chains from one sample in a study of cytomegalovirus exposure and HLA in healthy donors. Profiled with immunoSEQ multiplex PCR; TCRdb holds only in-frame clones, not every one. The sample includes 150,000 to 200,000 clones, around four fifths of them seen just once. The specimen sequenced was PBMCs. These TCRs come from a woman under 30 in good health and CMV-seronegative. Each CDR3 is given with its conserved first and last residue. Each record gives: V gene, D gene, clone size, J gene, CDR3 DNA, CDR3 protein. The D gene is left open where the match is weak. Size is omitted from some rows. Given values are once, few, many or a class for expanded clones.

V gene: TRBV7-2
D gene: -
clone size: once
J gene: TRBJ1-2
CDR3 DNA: TGTGCCAGCAGCTTAGAAGTCGGAGGGTACACCTTC
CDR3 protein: CASSLEVGGYTF

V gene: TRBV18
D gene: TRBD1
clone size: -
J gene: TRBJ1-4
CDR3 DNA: TGTGCCAGCTCACCGGCCGGGACAGGGGGATACGGGTACGAAAAACTGTTTTTT
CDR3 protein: CASSPAGTGGYGYEKLFF

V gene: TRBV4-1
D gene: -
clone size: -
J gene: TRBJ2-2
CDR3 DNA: TGCGCCAGCAGCCTCGACTTGAACACCGGGGAGCTGTTTTTT
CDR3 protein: CASSLDLNTGELFF

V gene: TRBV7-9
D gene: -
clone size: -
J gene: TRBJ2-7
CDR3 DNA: TGTGCCAGCCGACCCCTAGAGAGGGAACGAGCCTACGAGCAGTACTTC
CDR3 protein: CASRPLERERAYEQYF

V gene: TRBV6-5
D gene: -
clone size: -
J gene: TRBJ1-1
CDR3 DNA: TGTGCCAGCAGTTACTCGGGGGGGTTAGGCACTGAAGCTTTCTTT
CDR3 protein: CASSYSGGLGTEAFF

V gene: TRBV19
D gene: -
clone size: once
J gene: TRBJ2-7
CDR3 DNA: TGTGCCAGTAGTATGTTCGGCGGGAATAGCTACGAGCAGTACTTC
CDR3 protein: CASSMFGGNSYEQYF

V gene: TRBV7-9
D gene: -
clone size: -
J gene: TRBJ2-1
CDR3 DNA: TGTGCCAGCAGCTTGACTGCCGGCTACAATGAGCAGTTCTTC
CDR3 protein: CASSLTAGYNEQFF

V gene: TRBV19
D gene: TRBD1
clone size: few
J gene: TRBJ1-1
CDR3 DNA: TGTGCCAGTAATGAGGGGGCCGTGAACACTGAAGCTTTCTTT
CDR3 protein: CASNEGAVNTEAFF

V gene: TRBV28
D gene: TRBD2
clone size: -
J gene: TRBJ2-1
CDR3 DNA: TGTGCCAGCAGTTTATCGAGCTGGGGGACTAGCGGGAGCAATGAGCAGTTCTTC
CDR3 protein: CASSLSSWGTSGSNEQFF

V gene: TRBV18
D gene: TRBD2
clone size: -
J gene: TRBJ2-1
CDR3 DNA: TGTGCCAGCTCACCGAAAATAGCGGGGCCTGCCTACAATGAGCAGTTCTTC
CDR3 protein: CASSPKIAGPAYNEQFF

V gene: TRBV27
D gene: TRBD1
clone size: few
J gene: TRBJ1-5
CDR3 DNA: TGTGCCAGCAGTTTTGGGACAGGGATCGGGCCCCAGCATTTT
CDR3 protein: CASSFGTGIGPQHF

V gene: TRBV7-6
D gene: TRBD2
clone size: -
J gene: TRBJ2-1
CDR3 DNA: TGTGCCAGCAGCTTTACCGGGACTACCCCCGACAATGAGCAGTTCTTC
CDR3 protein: CASSFTGTTPDNEQFF

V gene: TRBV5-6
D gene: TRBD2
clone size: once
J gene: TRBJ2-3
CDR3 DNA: TGTGCCAGCAGCTTGGTAGTAGCGGGATCAGATACGCAGTATTTT
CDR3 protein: CASSLVVAGSDTQYF

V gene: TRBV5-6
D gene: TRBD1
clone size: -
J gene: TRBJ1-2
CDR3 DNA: TGTGCCAGCAGCCGGGACAGGGGGCGGCGTGATGGCTACACCTTC
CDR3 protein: CASSRDRGRRDGYTF

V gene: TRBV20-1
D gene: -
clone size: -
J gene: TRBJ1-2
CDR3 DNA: TGCAGTGTCCCGAACCGCGGGGGCTACACCTTC
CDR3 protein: CSVPNRGGYTF

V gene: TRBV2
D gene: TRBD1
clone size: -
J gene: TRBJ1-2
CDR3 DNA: TGTGCCAGCAGCACAGGGGGAATTTATGGCTACACCTTC
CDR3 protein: CASSTGGIYGYTF

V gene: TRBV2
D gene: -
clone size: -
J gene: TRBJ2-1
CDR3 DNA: TGTGCCAGCAGTGGGCGACTGGGGGGCTACAATGAGCAGTTCTTC
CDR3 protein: CASSGRLGGYNEQFF

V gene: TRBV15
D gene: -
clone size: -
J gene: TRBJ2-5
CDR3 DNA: TGTGCCACCAGCAGGTCGGGACTTTACGAGACCCAGTACTTC
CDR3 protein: CATSRSGLYETQYF

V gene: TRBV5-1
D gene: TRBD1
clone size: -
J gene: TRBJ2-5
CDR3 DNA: TGCGCCAGCAGCTTGGCTCAGGGGGAAGAGACCCAGTACTTC
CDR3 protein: CASSLAQGEETQYF

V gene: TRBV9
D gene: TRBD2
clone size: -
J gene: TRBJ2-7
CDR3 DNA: TGTGCCAGCAGCGTAGGCCTAGCGGGAGGCGAGCAGTACTTC
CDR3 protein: CASSVGLAGGEQYF

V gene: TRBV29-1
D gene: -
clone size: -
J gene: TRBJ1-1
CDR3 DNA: TGCAGCGTTGAAAATTTTGGCAGCGAGGGTACCACTGAAGCTTTCTTT
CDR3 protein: CSVENFGSEGTTEAFF

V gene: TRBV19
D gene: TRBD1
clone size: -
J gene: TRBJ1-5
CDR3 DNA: TGTGCCAGTAATAACAGGGGGCATCAGCCCCAGCATTTT
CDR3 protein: CASNNRGHQPQHF

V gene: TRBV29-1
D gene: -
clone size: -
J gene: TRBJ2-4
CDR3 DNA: TGCAGCGTTGAAGGGCCCAAAAACATTCAGTACTTC
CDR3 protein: CSVEGPKNIQYF

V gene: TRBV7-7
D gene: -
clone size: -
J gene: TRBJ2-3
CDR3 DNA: TGTGCCAGCAGCTCACGAGACACAGATACGCAGTATTTT
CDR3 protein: CASSSRDTDTQYF

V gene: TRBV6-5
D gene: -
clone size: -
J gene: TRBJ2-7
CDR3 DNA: TGTGCCAGCAGTTACTCGGGTCACCCTCAGGACTACGAGCAGTACTTC
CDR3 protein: CASSYSGHPQDYEQYF

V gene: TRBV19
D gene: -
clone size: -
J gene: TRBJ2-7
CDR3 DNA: TGTGCCAGTAGTATCGGTCGGGTCCCATCCGAGCAGTACTTC
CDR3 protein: CASSIGRVPSEQYF

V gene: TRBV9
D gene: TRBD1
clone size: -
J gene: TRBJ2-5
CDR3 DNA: TGTGCCAGCAGCGCTGGCCATCGGGACAGTGAGACCCAGTACTTC
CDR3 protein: CASSAGHRDSETQYF

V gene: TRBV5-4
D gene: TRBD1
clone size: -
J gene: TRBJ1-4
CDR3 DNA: TGTGCCAGCAGCGTGGGACAGGGGGAAGAAAAACTGTTTTTT
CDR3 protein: CASSVGQGEEKLFF

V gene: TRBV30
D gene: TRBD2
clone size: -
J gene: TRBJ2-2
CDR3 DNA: TGTGCCTGGAGTACCGACTGGACTAGCGGGAGGTCTAGAACCGGGGAGCTGTTTTTT
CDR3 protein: CAWSTDWTSGRSRTGELFF

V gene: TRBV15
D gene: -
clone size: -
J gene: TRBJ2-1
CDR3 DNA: TGTGCCACCAGCGTCCAGCAGAGACTAACAACCGTCAATGAGCAGTTCTTC
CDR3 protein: CATSVQQRLTTVNEQFF

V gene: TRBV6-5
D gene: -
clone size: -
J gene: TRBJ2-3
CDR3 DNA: TGTGCCAGCAGTCCCTCCGGGAGCACAGATACGCAGTATTTT
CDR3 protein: CASSPSGSTDTQYF

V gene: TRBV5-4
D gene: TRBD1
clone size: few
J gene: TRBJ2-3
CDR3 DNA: TGTGCCAGCAGCTTGCGGACAGGGGGCGCAGATACGCAGTATTTT
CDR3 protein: CASSLRTGGADTQYF

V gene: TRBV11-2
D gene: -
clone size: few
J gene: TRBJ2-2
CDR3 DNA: TGTGCCAGCAGCCGGGGGTACGCCGGGGAGCTGTTTTTT
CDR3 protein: CASSRGYAGELFF

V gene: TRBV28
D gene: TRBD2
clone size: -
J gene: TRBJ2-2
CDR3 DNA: TGTGCCAGCAGTTTTGGGGGGACTAGCGGGAGATATTATACCGGGGAGCTGTTTTTT
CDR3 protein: CASSFGGTSGRYYTGELFF

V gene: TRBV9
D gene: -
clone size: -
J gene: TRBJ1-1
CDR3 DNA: TGTGCCAGCAGCGTCAGTTACCTGAACACTGAAGCTTTCTTT
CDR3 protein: CASSVSYLNTEAFF

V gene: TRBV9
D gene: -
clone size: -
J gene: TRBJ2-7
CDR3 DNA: TGTGCCAGCAGCGTTGCCGGGAGCGCCTACGAGCAGTACTTC
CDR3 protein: CASSVAGSAYEQYF

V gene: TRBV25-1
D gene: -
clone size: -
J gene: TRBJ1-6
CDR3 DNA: TGTGCCAGCGAGGCCCCGAGCTCCTATAATTCACCCCTCCACTTT
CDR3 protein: CASEAPSSYNSPLHF

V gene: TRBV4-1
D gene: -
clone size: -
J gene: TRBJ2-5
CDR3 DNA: TGCGCCAGCAGCCAAGGTATCCAAGAGACCCAGTACTTC
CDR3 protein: CASSQGIQETQYF

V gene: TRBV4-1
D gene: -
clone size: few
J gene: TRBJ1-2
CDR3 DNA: TGCGCCAGCAGCCAGGCGGGCGGGGGGTATGGCTACACCTTC
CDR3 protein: CASSQAGGGYGYTF

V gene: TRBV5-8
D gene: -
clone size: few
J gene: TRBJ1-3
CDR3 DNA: TGTGCCAGCAGCCCCGGACAGAATGGAAACACCATATATTTT
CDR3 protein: CASSPGQNGNTIYF

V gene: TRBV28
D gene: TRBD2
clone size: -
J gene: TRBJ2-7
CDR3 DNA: TGTGCCAGCAGGCCCATGCCTGGACTAGCGGGAGGGGGCTACGAGCAGTACTTC
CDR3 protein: CASRPMPGLAGGGYEQYF

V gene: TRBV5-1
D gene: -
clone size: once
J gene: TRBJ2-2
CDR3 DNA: TGCGCCAGCAGTAAGGACAGACCGAACACCGGGGAGCTGTTTTTT
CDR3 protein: CASSKDRPNTGELFF

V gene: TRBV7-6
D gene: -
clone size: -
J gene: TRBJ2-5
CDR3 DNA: TGTGCCAGCAGCTTAGACAGGGGAGGACAAGAGACCCAGTACTTC
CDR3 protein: CASSLDRGGQETQYF

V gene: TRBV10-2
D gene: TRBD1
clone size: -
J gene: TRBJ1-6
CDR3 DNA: TGCGCCAGCAGTCCGACAGGGTTCCAGGGCTCACCCCTCCACTTT
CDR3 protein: CASSPTGFQGSPLHF

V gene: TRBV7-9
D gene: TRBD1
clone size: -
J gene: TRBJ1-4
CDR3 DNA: TGTGCCAGCAGCCTAATGACAGGGGCAAATGAAAAACTGTTTTTT
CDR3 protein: CASSLMTGANEKLFF

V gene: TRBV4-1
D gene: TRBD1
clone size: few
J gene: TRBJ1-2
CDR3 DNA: TGCGCCAGCAGCCCCCCCTCGTCCGGGACAGGGGGGAGTAACTATGGCTACACCTTC
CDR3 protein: CASSPPSSGTGGSNYGYTF

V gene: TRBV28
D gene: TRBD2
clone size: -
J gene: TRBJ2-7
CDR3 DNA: TGTGCCAGCACCTACGGGGGAGGGCCCTCCTACGAGCAGTACTTC
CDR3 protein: CASTYGGGPSYEQYF

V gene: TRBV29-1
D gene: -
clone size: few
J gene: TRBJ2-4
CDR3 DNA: TGCAGCGTTGAGTCAAGAGGGAACATTCAGTACTTC
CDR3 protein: CSVESRGNIQYF

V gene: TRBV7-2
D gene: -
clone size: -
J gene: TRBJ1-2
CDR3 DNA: TGTGCCAGCAGCTCCTCCTCGGTGGACAGTATCGGCGGCTACACCTTC
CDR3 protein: CASSSSSVDSIGGYTF

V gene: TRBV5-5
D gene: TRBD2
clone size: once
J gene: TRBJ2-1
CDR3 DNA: TGTGCCAGCACCCCCTCTAGCGGGGTCTACAATGAGCAGTTCTTC
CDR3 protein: CASTPSSGVYNEQFF

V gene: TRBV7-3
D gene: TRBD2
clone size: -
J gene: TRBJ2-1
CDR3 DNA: TGTGCCAGCAGCCAGAGACTAGCGGGAGTAGTCGAGCAGTTCTTC
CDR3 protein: CASSQRLAGVVEQFF

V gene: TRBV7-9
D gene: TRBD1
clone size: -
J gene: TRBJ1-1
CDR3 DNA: TGTTCCAGCAGCCGGGACGAAAGGACAGGAGCTTTCTTT
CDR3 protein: CSSSRDERTGAFF

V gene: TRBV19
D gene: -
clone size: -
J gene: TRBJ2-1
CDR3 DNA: TGTGCCAGTACAAGACCGGGACGGGGGAGGTACAATGAGCAGTTCTTC
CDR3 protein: CASTRPGRGRYNEQFF

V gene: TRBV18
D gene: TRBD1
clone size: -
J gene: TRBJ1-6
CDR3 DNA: TGTGCCAGCTCAACGAACAGGGGCGCGTATAATTCACCCCTCCACTTT
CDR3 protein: CASSTNRGAYNSPLHF

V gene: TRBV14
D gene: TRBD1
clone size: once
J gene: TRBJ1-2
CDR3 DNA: TGTGCCAGCAGAAACAGGGGTCCTTTCTATGGCTACACCTTC
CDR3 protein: CASRNRGPFYGYTF

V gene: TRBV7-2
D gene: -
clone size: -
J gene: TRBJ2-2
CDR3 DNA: TGTGCCAGCAGCTTAGCCCGACTAGATTTTAACACCGGGGAGCTGTTTTTT
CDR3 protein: CASSLARLDFNTGELFF

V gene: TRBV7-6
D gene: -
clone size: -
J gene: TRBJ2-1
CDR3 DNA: TGTGCCAGCAGCCTAACCGGGGCCCCCGCGACGGGAGACTACAATGAGCAGTTCTTC
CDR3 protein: CASSLTGAPATGDYNEQFF